This T cell receptor (beta chain) derives from a study of cytomegalovirus exposure and HLA in healthy donors. V gave up 8 bases and J gave up 0 bases, with 11 bases separating them. The CDR3 spans 14 residues. Per germline, CDR1 MDHEN and CDR2 SYDVKM. This clone showed up just a few times. What it binds is unknown. Whole-study results and caveats: Highly shared variants forming one cluster were likely a sequencing artifact.

With 60 Vbeta and 13 Jbeta primers, the PCR was carried out. This table comes from immunoSEQ multiplex PCR, and its TCRdb copy is limited to in-frame clones, with some not included. The sample has around 88,000 clones, 60% to 80% seen once. The source is a man between 45 and 60 years old in good health and CMV-seropositive. The genes are TRBV28 and TRBJ1-3; D is unclear. Sample: PBMCs. The CDR3 DNA follows: TGTGCCAGCGGCAAACGACACTCTGGAAACACCATATATTTT. Amino acids: CASGKRHSGNTIYF.